This record looks at one T cell receptor beta chain sequence and its context. Here immunoSEQ multiplex PCR was the method, and the copy in TCRdb shows in-frame clones only, minus some. This table holds approximately 150,000 clones, roughly 86% found once. The sample comes from a study of blood T cell repertoires in COVID-19. Across the study: T cells, B-cell-depleted T cells, or PBMCs supplied cDNA or gDNA.

The V segment lost 3 bases and the J segment 0 bases; nucleotides outside the gene matches: 10. The CDR3 runs 20 residues. Per germline, CDR1 SGDLS and CDR2 YYNGEE. This clonotype was sampled from a man between 65 and 79 years old with acute or convalescent COVID-19. The material sequenced was peripheral blood. The V call is TRBV9, the J call TRBJ2-6, with 12 bases lining up with TRBD1. The CDR3 sequence is CASSAGQGAWGSSGANVLTF. As DNA, the CDR3 is TGTGCCAGCAGCGCGGGACAGGGGGCTTGGGGTAGCTCTGGGGCCAACGTCCTGACTTTC. Looking up the rest from reference TRBV9 and TRBJ2-6 gives the full variable domain: DSGVTQTPKHLITATGQRVTLRCSPRSGDLSVYWYQQSLDQGLQFLIQYYNGEERAKGNILERFSAQQFPDLHSELNLSSLELGDSALYFCASSAGQGAWGSSGANVLTFGAGSRLTVL.